Sequencing of this T cell receptor beta chain was carried out in a study of blood T cell repertoires in COVID-19 (dated by TCRdb to 2020 to 2022). Turning to the overall study: Collaborator samples came from the United States, Italy and Spain and covered acute and convalescent phases of COVID-19. Subjects who had been exposed to COVID-19, were actively infected with it, or had recovered from it provided the deeply sampled blood TCRbeta repertoires that made up the dataset. A freely available public database, intended as a resource for researchers studying the immune response to SARS-CoV-2, is where the repertoires were released. The prospective study material was composed of cDNA or gDNA derived from T cells, B-cell-depleted T cells, or PBMCs. Where available, HLA class I and class II types were taken from metadata supplied by the sample provider and were not determined by assay-based typing. Samples came from the ongoing ImmuneRACE study (first 160 participants) plus 1,254 subjects from 6 global collaborators. Sample metadata almost always included a de-identified subject ID, COVID-19 status, age in years and sex.

This clone occurred a few times. It lacks a known antigen. No much larger clonotype is one base removed from it; base qualities were not supplied. One collaborating source in Seattle enrolled patients while the patients were actively infected and followed the patients over time throughout the course of disease. Collaborating institutions collected whole blood in K2EDTA tubes following their own protocols. For TCRbeta analysis, collaborators shipped samples in one of three forms: frozen whole blood, isolated PBMCs, or DNA extracted from either of those sample types. TCRbeta CDR3 regions were amplified from genomic DNA using the immunoSEQ Assay, a bias-controlled multiplex PCR. Under the source paper's analysis protocol: The number of nucleated cells in each sample was estimated by amplification of reference gene primers within the assay. To quantify the absolute abundance of each unique TCRbeta CDR3 rearrangement, sequence reads were collapsed and filtered. For each sample, productive Simpson clonality was calculated as the square root of Simpson's diversity index over productive rearrangements. Held by TCRdb, this immuneACCESS table contains in-frame sequences only and omits some clones. Under half of the omission traces to an unresolved V gene where checked; the cause of the rest is unknown. V and J calls and clone size follow that table, whereas D and trimming were derived from the DNA. The sample table holds a few hundred thousand clones, of which more than 80% were seen once. Over 5% of the sample belongs to the ten largest clones.

CDR1 and CDR2, looked up from the germline V gene (reference sequence), are WNHNN and SYGVQD. V is shortened by 2 bases, J by 1 base, and the region joining them spans 8 bases. The CDR3 goes from the cysteine to the phenylalanine over 14 residues. Left in the record is the CDR3 DNA by itself, 42 bases read in frame from the first base. Study-wide conclusions, independent of this receptor: How much clinical and demographic metadata was included differed by source and by participant, and the metadata was provided uncurated.

The chain is encoded by TRBV10-1 joined to TRBJ1-1, with the D gene too uncertain to name. The source of this sequence is a woman aged 50 to 60 with COVID-19, enrolled during active disease. Specimen: peripheral blood. This receptor carries the CDR3 CASSELRSNTEAFF. The base sequence is TGCGCCAGCAGTGAGCTCAGGTCGAACACTGAAGCTTTCTTT.